This TCR beta chain is drawn from a study of T cell responses to AZD1222 COVID-19 vaccine (dated by TCRdb to the early 2020s). Context from the whole study: AZD1222 recipients whose second dose came at about 4 weeks and those whose second dose came at about 12 weeks were combined into one group, since spike-specific TCR depth and breadth did not differ between the two schedules. TCR sequencing covered roughly 230 trial participants: 200 to 220 given two doses of AZD1222 and 26 given two doses of MenACWY control vaccine. Trial participants were enrolled into age subgroups of 18-55, 56-69 and 70-plus years, which contained around 150, 28 and 57 TCR-sequenced participants, respectively. On the study overall, not on this receptor specifically: Conclusions about previously exposed vaccinees were limited because only 6 or 7 AZD1222 recipients were SARS-CoV-2 seropositive at baseline. The 56-69-year group was small, and its depth increase did not reach significance, likely because of low power. Participants were mostly white British and included more females than males, and it was suggested by the authors that clonal diversity may have been underestimated. The vaccine-associated CD4 TCRs covered the entire spike protein, and the dominant responses fell in regions 160-218 and 743-854. After two AZD1222 doses, spike-specific TCR breadth and depth were significantly higher than at day 0 and than in MenACWY recipients. Epitopes outside the regions mutated in the B.1.351 and B.1.1.7 variants were reportedly recognized by nearly half of the unique spike-specific TCRs. Because no samples from the day 14 peak response were available, repertoires could be characterized only after the peak T cell response.

Sample time point, as interpreted from the label and publication: baseline before first vaccination. The vaccinee samples were drawn from two UK trials, COV001 and COV002, one of which was a single-blind randomized controlled phase 2/3 trial testing AZD1222 (ChAdOx1 nCoV-19) in healthy adults. For TCRbeta chain sequencing, PBMC samples from trial participants were taken at day 0 and at day 28 after the second dose. The CDR3 regions of human TCRbeta chains were analyzed by immunosequencing. As for how the authors treated the data: Repertoire TCRs were matched against a reference library of SARS-CoV-2-specific TCRs generated with the MIRA antigen-specificity platform. Breadth was defined as the fraction of unique TCRs that were SARS-CoV-2-associated. Depth was defined as the fraction of total T cells that were SARS-CoV-2-associated. Using the MIRA data, each spike-specific TCR was mapped to the spike region that the TCR reacts to and placed in a CD4 or CD8 class. Log10-transformed breadth and depth values were compared by one-way ANOVA with Sidak's multiple comparisons tests. Sourced from immuneACCESS, this table was stored by TCRdb with only in-frame sequences that have V and J called. A share of the clones is absent; for the studies checked, an unresolved V gene accounts for under half, and the remainder has no known explanation. Clone size and V and J calls were adopted from that table, with D and trimming inferred from the DNA. The sample table contains 120,000 or so clones; only one count was recorded for more than 80% of them. Jointly, the top ten make up roughly 1.4% of the sample.

With respect to this clone: There is no known antigen for this receptor. The input lacks base qualities; no much larger clone sits a single base away.

The germline V gene (reference sequence) yields MNHEY for CDR1 and SMNVEV for CDR2. Trimming takes 5 bases off V and 6 bases off J; junction bases not matched to a gene: 2. The CDR3 runs 12 residues from the cysteine to the phenylalanine. The DNA shown is the 36-base CDR3, in frame from base 1. Sequenced material: peripheral blood, taken on day 0 of AZD1222 vaccination. The source of this sequence is an adult in good health. The V gene is TRBV27 and the J gene is TRBJ1-2; 8 of the junction bases match TRBD1. The CDR3 region has the sequence CASSDRGHGYTF. The DNA sequence reads TGTGCCAGCAGTGACAGGGGTCATGGCTACACCTTC.